Included here is one T cell receptor beta chain sequence, with context. The antigen remains unidentified. These data belong to a study of OX40 agonist ivuxolimab in advanced cancers. Study-level background: Earlier treatment with anti-PD-1, anti-PD-L1 or anti-CTLA-4 was permitted, and roughly 40% had received some.

Data came from immunoSEQ multiplex PCR; TCRdb stores just in-frame clones and leaves some out. The sample carries about 79,000 clones, just over 85% recorded once. V lost 0 bases, J lost 4 bases, and 6 bases lay in between. This CDR3 has 13 residues. Per germline, CDR1 SGHTA and CDR2 FQGTGA. Whole-study results and caveats: At 0.1 to 3.0 mg/kg and by week 6, CD4+ and CD8+ T cells in the blood had expanded clonally. Near-lowest levels of clonal expansion characterized partial responders at 0.1-3.0 mg/kg. Antigen specificity remained undetermined for the expanded peripheral T cells.

This sequence joins TRBV7-3 and TRBJ2-5; D gene unclear. The TCR comes from an adult with an advanced solid tumor such as melanoma, head and neck, liver or kidney cancer. The starting material was CD4+ or CD8+ T cells sorted from blood, obtained in a trial of the OX40 agonist ivuxolimab. The CDR3 protein is CASSLTMGETQYF. CDR3 DNA sequence: TGTGCCAGCAGCTTAACGATGGGAGAGACCCAGTACTTC. The full variable domain, its missing parts supplied by reference TRBV7-3 and TRBJ2-5, is GAGVSQTPSNKVTEKGKYVELRCDPISGHTALYWYRQSLGQGPEFLIYFQGTGAADDSGLPNDRFFAVRPEGSVSTLKIQRTERGDSAVYLCASSLTMGETQYFGPGTRLLVL.